A single sample is the source of the 26 T cell receptor beta chains below, sequenced in a study of type 1 regulatory T cells. These receptors have no known antigen. Study results and limitations: Type 1 regulatory T cells had a more restricted TCR repertoire than non-type 1 regulatory T cells.

TCRdb used MiXCR to reprocess the reads, holding one entry per CDR3 protein. The data contain about 6,200 distinct CDR3 sequences, 30% to 40% of them singletons. The sample consisted of cultured type 1 regulatory T (Tr1) cells, either the whole culture or a sorted fraction (not recorded which). These TCRs come from a human donor in good health.

This chain connects TRBV18 to TRBJ2-1; TRBD1 might be the D (6 bases). CDR3 length: 14 amino acids. Germline V gene lookup returns CDR1 KGHSH and CDR2 LQKENI. The V gene lost 3 bases and the J gene lost 8 bases, with 14 bases spanning the gap. Here the CDR3 DNA reads TGTGCCAGCTCACCTACAGGGTACGGCTATGAGCAGTTCTTC. Translating it yields CASSPTGYGYEQFF.

The V and J genes are TRBV7-9 and TRBJ1-4; maybe TRBD1 (6 bases). V lost 3 bases and J 4 bases, leaving 12 bases between the germline ends. CDR3 length equals 15 residues. CDR1 and CDR2 (germline): SEHNR, FQNEAQ (reference sequence). The CDR3 nucleotides read TGTGCCAGCAGCTTTTGGGGGGCCCATAATGAAAAACTGTTTTTT. This codes for CASSFWGAHNEKLFF.

This sequence joins TRBV27 and TRBJ1-1; TRBD1 agrees at 8 bases. Germline CDR1 reads MNHEY; CDR2 reads SMNVEV (reference sequence). Losses at the gene ends were 6 bases for V and 5 bases for J; bases not matched to a gene: 8. The CDR3 extends over 14 amino acids. In DNA form, the CDR3 reads TGTGCCAGCAGCCGGCAGGGGGCGGGGACTGAAGCTTTCTTT. Amino acids: CASSRQGAGTEAFF.

There are a few counts of this clonotype. The J gene is TRBJ2-2, the V gene TRBV5-1, with D possibly matching TRBD1 (6 bases). The CDR3 contains 15 residues. The germline gives CDR1 SGHRS, CDR2 YFSETQ. Trimming cost V 2 bases and J 6 bases, with 14 bases left between them. This CDR3 is CASSLGPTGPGELFF. The CDR3 DNA follows: TGCGCCAGCAGCTTAGGACCCACAGGGCCCGGGGAGCTGTTTTTT.

This clonotype was seen a handful of times. This chain links TRBV7-9 with TRBJ2-1, with 13 bases aligning to TRBD2. In germline, CDR1 is SEHNR, CDR2 FQNEAQ (reference sequence). Germline trimming cut 2 bases from V and 5 bases from J; bases unmatched to any gene: 6. This CDR3 is built from 17 residues. CDR3 in amino acids: CASSLPEGLAGNNEQFF. The CDR3 coding sequence is TGTGCCAGCAGCTTACCCGAGGGACTAGCGGGAAACAATGAGCAGTTCTTC. The full variable domain, rest sourced from reference TRBV7-9 and TRBJ2-1, is DTGVSQNPRHKITKRGQNVTFRCDPISEHNRLYWYRQTLGQGPEFLTYFQNEAQLEKSRLLSDRFSAERPKGSFSTLEIQRTEQGDSAMYLCASSLPEGLAGNNEQFFGPGTRLTVL.

The rearrangement joins TRBV9 to TRBJ1-2; D gene ambiguous. Germline values: CDR1 SGDLS, CDR2 YYNGEE. Between the trimmed V and J ends, which lost 4 bases and 2 bases, there was a span of 6 bases. This CDR3 is built from 12 residues. CDR3: CASSRFNYGYTF. CDR3 DNA sequence: TGTGCCAGCAGCAGGTTCAACTATGGCTACACCTTC. Based on the CDR3 plus reference TRBV9 and TRBJ1-2, the full variable domain is DSGVTQTPKHLITATGQRVTLRCSPRSGDLSVYWYQQSLDQGLQFLIQYYNGEERAKGNILERFSAQQFPDLHSELNLSSLELGDSALYFCASSRFNYGYTFGSGTRLTVV.

V is TRBV6-5 and J is TRBJ2-4, with TRBD2 identical over 11 bases. Germline assignment: CDR1 MNHEY and CDR2 SVGAGI. With 0 bases clipped from V and 0 bases from J, the junction kept 1 base outside the gene matches. The CDR3 spans 17 residues. The CDR3 protein is CASSYSTSGVAKNIQYF. The CDR3 coding sequence is TGTGCCAGCAGTTACTCGACTAGCGGGGTAGCCAAAAACATTCAGTACTTC.

CDR3 in amino acids: CASSVEAGGGYEQYF. The DNA of the CDR3 is TGTGCCAGCAGCGTAGAGGCCGGGGGGGGCTACGAGCAGTACTTC. This sequence joins TRBV9 and TRBJ2-7, with TRBD2 identical over 8 bases. The CDR3 extends over 15 amino acids. From germline, CDR1 is SGDLS and CDR2 YYNGEE. V lost 0 bases, J lost 3 bases, and 5 bases stayed unmatched.

The sample holds a few counts of this clonotype. The chain employs TRBV20-1 and TRBJ2-1; D remains ambiguous. The V end lost 3 bases, the J end lost 4 bases, and 13 bases lay between the germline ends. This CDR3 contains 14 residues. Germline V gene sequence: CDR1 DFQATT, CDR2 SNEGSKA (reference sequence). CDR3 region: CSASGYKVYNEQFF. CDR3 in DNA: TGCAGTGCTAGCGGTTATAAGGTGTACAATGAGCAGTTCTTC.

This rearrangement joins TRBV12-3 or TRBV12-4 to TRBJ1-1; D gene ambiguous. The length of the CDR3 is 15 residues. The V end was cut by 6 bases, the J end by 0 bases, with 14 bases between. CDR3 DNA sequence: TGTGCCAGCAGACCCGAGGCTTCTTTGAACACTGAAGCTTTCTTT. Its translation: CASRPEASLNTEAFF.

In its sample, this clonotype ranks as medium-sized. The DNA for the CDR3 is TGCAGTGCATTGGGTCCAAAATTGAATGAGCAGTTCTTC. Translating it yields CSALGPKLNEQFF. This sequence joins TRBV20-1 and TRBJ2-1; the D is unclear. Germline-derived CDR1 and CDR2 are DFQATT and SNEGSKA (reference sequence). Between the trimmed V and J ends, which lost 6 bases and 7 bases, there was a span of 16 bases. This CDR3 has 13 residues.

V is TRBV5-6 and J is TRBJ2-3; D is unresolved. V was clipped by 2 bases and J by 3 bases, with 16 bases between them. This CDR3 is 16 amino acids long. Per germline, CDR1 SGHDT and CDR2 YYEEEE. CDR3 sequence reads: CASSFQGALQTDTQYF. CDR3 DNA: TGTGCCAGCAGCTTCCAAGGAGCCCTTCAGACAGATACGCAGTATTTT.

The CDR3 DNA reads as TGTGCCAGTAGTAGCAGACAGATGAACACTGAAGCTTTCTTT. It encodes CASSSRQMNTEAFF. The V and J genes are TRBV19 and TRBJ1-1, with D perhaps matching TRBD1 (5 bases). Trimming pared 4 bases from V and 0 bases from J, leaving 9 bases between. This CDR3 has 14 residues. The germline V gene encodes CDR1 LNHDA and CDR2 SQIVND (reference sequence).

The V gene is TRBV10-3, the J gene TRBJ1-2; no definite D call. Trimming shortened V by 2 bases and J by 4 bases, and 17 bases separated the two germline ends. The V gene's germline CDR1 is ENHRY and CDR2 SYGVKD. The CDR3 loop spans 16 amino acids. This CDR3 reads CAISEVKGTASYGYTF. DNA for the CDR3: TGTGCCATCAGTGAGGTAAAAGGCACCGCCTCCTATGGCTACACCTTC.

The V gene is TRBV7-6, the J gene TRBJ2-7; the D gene could be TRBD1 or TRBD2 (5 bases each). This CDR3 comprises 14 residues. Germline CDR1 SGHVS, CDR2 FNYEAQ. Trimming pared 5 bases from V and 7 bases from J, leaving 18 bases between. The CDR3 here is CASSTMGPPAEQYF. As DNA, the CDR3 is TGTGCCAGCAGCACCATGGGACCCCCGGCGGAGCAGTACTTC.

This clonotype is medium-sized (0.01 to 0.1%) by share. The V gene is TRBV20-1, the J gene TRBJ1-5, with 9 bases identical to TRBD1. The CDR3 runs to 17 residues. In germline, CDR1 is DFQATT, CDR2 SNEGSKA (reference sequence). Germline trimming cut 3 bases from V and 0 bases from J; bases unmatched to any gene: 9. CDR3 bases: TGCAGTGCTAGTCTACAGGGGGCCCAACATAGCAATCAGCCCCAGCATTTT. Translating gives CSASLQGAQHSNQPQHF.

In its sample, this clonotype was seen a few times. The V and J genes are TRBV5-6 and TRBJ2-5; 11 positions match TRBD2. The germline V gene encodes CDR1 SGHDT and CDR2 YYEEEE. The CDR3 runs to 15 residues. Germline trimming cut 0 bases from V and 6 bases from J; bases unmatched to any gene: 4. CDR3 region: CASSLVAGGLKTQYF. The CDR3 DNA is TGTGCCAGCAGCTTGGTAGCGGGAGGGTTAAAGACCCAGTACTTC.

This clonotype was observed a few times. The V call is TRBV18, the J call TRBJ2-7, with D maybe TRBD2 (5 bases). CDR1 and CDR2 from the germline V gene are KGHSH and LQKENI. This CDR3 contains 16 residues. V was clipped by 2 bases and J by 4 bases, with 18 bases between them. Here the CDR3 reads CASSPYKTGIGYEQYF. CDR3 nucleotide sequence: TGTGCCAGCTCACCATACAAAACGGGAATAGGGTACGAGCAGTACTTC.

This clonotype was recorded once. An end of the junction differs from the germline gene, which may be a read error. The rearrangement joins TRBV25-1 to TRBJ1-1; the D is unclear. The CDR3 spans 11 residues. CDR1 and CDR2 from the germline V gene are MGHDK and SYGVNS. CDR3 region: CASSENTEDFF. As DNA, the CDR3 is TGTGCCAGCAGTGAGAACACTGAAGATTTCTTT. The whole variable domain, filled in from reference TRBV25-1 and TRBJ1-1, reads EADIYQTPRYLVIGTGKKITLECSQTMGHDKMYWYQQDPGMELHLIHYSYGVNSTEKGDLSSESTVSRIRTEHFPLTLESARPSHTSQYLCASSENTEDFFGQGTRLTVV.

The chain has TRBV29-1 and TRBJ2-1; TRBD2 matches 7 bases. The CDR3 is made up of 13 amino acids. Germline-derived CDR1 and CDR2 are SQVTM and ANQGSEA. The J segment lost 9 bases and the V segment lost 6 bases, leaving 11 bases of the junction unmatched. CDR3 protein: CSVRVERDGEQFF. Here the CDR3 DNA reads TGCAGCGTAAGGGTAGAGCGGGATGGTGAGCAGTTCTTC.

In its sample, this clonotype was seen a few times. The chain recombines TRBV7-6 with TRBJ1-1; D might be TRBD1 (5 bases). Trimming stripped 4 bases from V and 1 base from J, with 10 bases between. Per the germline V gene, CDR1 is SGHVS and CDR2 is FNYEAQ. This CDR3 region has 14 residues. DNA of the CDR3: TGTGCCAGCAGCTCGGGGACGGGGAACACTGAAGCTTTCTTT. Protein: CASSSGTGNTEAFF.

The chain couples TRBV5-1 to TRBJ1-1; maybe TRBD1 (5 bases). This CDR3 has 15 residues. CDR1 is SGHRS, CDR2 YFSETQ, per germline. V shed 0 bases and J shed 2 bases, with 11 bases lying between them. The CDR3 loop reads CASSLVGTLNTEAFF. The CDR3, as DNA: TGCGCCAGCAGCTTGGTCGGGACCCTTAACACTGAAGCTTTCTTT. The whole variable domain, filled in from reference TRBV5-1 and TRBJ1-1, reads KAGVTQTPRYLIKTRGQQVTLSCSPISGHRSVSWYQQTPGQGLQFLFEYFSETQRNKGNFPGRFSGRQFSNSRSEMNVSTLELGDSALYLCASSLVGTLNTEAFFGQGTRLTVV.

Regarding this clonotype: A much larger clone differs by one base, so this may be a read error. The chain is built from TRBV20-1 and TRBJ1-6; D is undetermined. CDR1 is DFQATT and CDR2 is SNEGSKA in the germline V gene (reference sequence). CDR3 length: 13 residues. V lost 0 bases, J lost 10 bases, and 10 bases lay in between. The CDR3 here is CSARDLVGSPLHF. In DNA form, the CDR3 reads TGCAGTGCTAGAGATCTGGTGGGGTCACCCCTCCACTTT.

In this sample, this clonotype turned up many times. J is TRBJ2-5 and V is TRBV7-2; 10 positions match TRBD1. In germline, CDR1 is SGHTA, CDR2 FQGNSA. The V segment lost 7 bases and the J segment 8 bases; nucleotides outside the gene matches: 13. CDR3 size: 15 residues. CDR3 DNA: TGTGCCAGCATCCTATCCCCGGGACAGGGGACAACCCAGTACTTC. This codes for CASILSPGQGTTQYF.

The chain couples TRBV18 to TRBJ2-3; the D is unclear. This CDR3 region has 14 residues. Germline CDR1 KGHSH, CDR2 LQKENI. Trimming shortened V by 3 bases and J by 1 base, and 8 bases separated the two germline ends. CDR3 region: CASSPPSGTDTQYF. CDR3 nucleotides: TGTGCCAGCTCACCCCCGTCGGGCACAGATACGCAGTATTTT.

This clonotype was counted at least ten times. V usage is TRBV5-1 and J usage is TRBJ2-5, with no clear D. Per germline, CDR1 SGHRS and CDR2 YFSETQ. Trimming removed 3 bases from V and 4 bases from J, with 7 bases in between. The CDR3 covers 12 residues. In nucleotides, the CDR3 is TGCGCCAGCAGCTCCCCCCCAGAGACCCAGTACTTC. Translation gives CASSSPPETQYF.